This TCR beta chain originates from a study of blood T cells in healthy people across ages. Whole-study results and caveats: Estimates based on one million T cells were treated as lower bounds.

V lost 6 bases and J 2 bases, leaving 14 bases between the germline ends. Per the germline V gene, CDR1 is MNHNS and CDR2 is SASEGT. This CDR3 is built from 15 residues. Comment on this clonotype: The target antigen is unknown.

A sample-barcoded 5' primer and a J-beta primer mix were used in a second PCR of about 6 to 12 cycles. A 12-random-nucleotide template-switch adaptor tagged each cDNA molecule. TCRdb reprocessed the 5' RACE reads via MiXCR and lists one record per CDR3 protein. The sample yields hundreds of thousands of distinct CDR3 sequences, around 43% seen once. The specimen sequenced was blood. The sequence came from a man aged 60 to 75 in good health. The J gene is TRBJ1-5, the V gene TRBV6-1; D is possibly TRBD1 (6 bases). The CDR3 region has the DNA TGTGCCAGCAGCCAACAGGGTCTTGGCAATCAGCCCCAGCATTTT. Encoded protein: CASSQQGLGNQPQHF.